This T cell receptor (beta chain) came from a study of T cells in Graves' hyperthyroidism and ophthalmopathy. V was trimmed by 6 bases and J by 1 base, leaving 12 bases between them. Germline loops: CDR1 SGHVS, CDR2 FNYEAQ. The CDR3 is 14 residues long. Amplification of TCR beta CDR3 regions was performed using RNA transcripts as template. An initial round of RT-PCR targeting the TCR CDR3 relied on the HTBI primer set. Each CDR3 protein is one row after TCRdb ran MiXCR on the multiplex PCR reads. The sample has under 800,000 distinct CDR3 sequences; 11% to 15% are singletons. This clonotype was counted between two and nine times.

Sequencing used blood. The origin of this receptor is a woman aged 18-29 years with Graves' hyperthyroidism. The chain links TRBV7-6 to TRBJ2-5, with D perhaps TRBD1 (5 bases). CDR3 residues: CASSALGPQETQYF. CDR3 DNA: TGTGCCAGCAGTGCCCTGGGGCCCCAAGAGACCCAGTACTTC.